This TCR beta chain was captured by sequencing in a study of brain T cells in children with intractable seizures. Study-wide points: Clones missing pre-surgery may reflect undersampling of that blood sample. Viral specificity was inferred only from CDR3 similarity; HCMV serostatus was unknown.

A word on this clone: Its antigen is still unknown.

TCRdb's copy holds only in-frame clones and misses some; the assay was immunoSEQ multiplex PCR. The top ten clones hold around 5.9% of a sample with around 41,000 clones, approximately 92% of them seen once. Surgery cases with the highest brain T cell transcript signatures were chosen for sequencing. Patients received at least one anti-epileptic drug before surgery. V was pared by 2 bases and J by 4 bases, with 3 bases of the junction left unmatched. Germline CDR1 and CDR2: SGHNT and YYREEE (reference sequence). The CDR3 is 14 amino acids. The sequenced sample was peripheral blood, obtained at surgery. The sequence derives from a girl aged 2-10 years with tuberous sclerosis and intractable seizures. The chain uses TRBV5-4 and TRBJ2-7, with TRBD1 matching 10 bases. CDR3 DNA: TGTGCCAGCAGCTTACGGGACAGGGGTTACGAGCAGTACTTC. Translated, it gives CASSLRDRGYEQYF.